This TCR beta chain was captured by sequencing in a study of blood T cell repertoires in COVID-19. CDR1 SEHNR and CDR2 FQNEAQ come from the germline V gene (reference sequence). V shed 1 base, J shed 0 bases, and the junction held 5 bases outside the gene matches. The CDR3 is made up of 16 amino acids. The method was immunoSEQ multiplex PCR; TCRdb's version includes in-frame clones alone and lacks a portion of them. The repertoire holds some 50,000 clones, with roughly four fifths as singletons. The specimen was peripheral blood. This chain uses TRBV7-9 with TRBJ1-2; 7 bases are shared with TRBD1. This sequence originates from a woman of 80 years or more with acute or convalescent COVID-19. The CDR3 sequence is CASSLVARGSNYGYTF. DNA of the CDR3: TGTGCCAGCAGCTTAGTAGCCAGGGGGTCTAACTATGGCTACACCTTC.